This T cell receptor (beta chain) was observed in a study of beta chain features in type 1 diabetes. On the study more broadly: All samples yielded some 100,000,000 examined sorted cells.

Notes on the study in general: There was a moderate but significant shortening of TCRB CDR3s in all four CD4+ subsets of Type 1 diabetes patients. Researchers reported that naive, central memory and Treg TCRB repertoires appeared more similar in patients than in healthy donors.

A single heparinised blood sample, averaging roughly 100 mL, was obtained per donor. This clone was counted a few times. Its target is unknown. The germline V and J ends were trimmed by 5 bases and 4 bases, with 6 bases remaining between them. The CDR3 sequence is 12 residues long. CDR1 PRHDT and CDR2 FYEKMQ come from the germline V gene (reference sequence). Every isolated RNA sample was fully reverse transcribed, so sequencing captured expressed TCRB transcripts. Sequenced naive, central memory and regulatory T cell samples produced an average of around 3.5 million reads. Method: immunoSEQ multiplex PCR; TCRdb's copy keeps in-frame clones and lacks some. Among 350,000 to 400,000 clones, roughly 12% were seen once, and the ten largest hold about 0.01%.

This rearrangement joins TRBV13 to TRBJ1-3; D not resolved. The TCR sequence derives from a woman under 30 with type 1 diabetes. Sequenced: naive CD4+ T cells from blood. CDR3 in DNA: TGTGCCAGCAGCCCTCAGGGAAACACCATATATTTT. The encoded protein is CASSPQGNTIYF.